These 5 T cell receptor beta chains were sequenced from one sample in a study of blood T cells in healthy people across ages. The second PCR ran roughly 6 to 11 cycles with a sample-barcoded 5' primer and J-beta primers. TCRdb used MiXCR to reprocess the 5' RACE reads, holding one entry per CDR3 protein. The repertoire holds 600,000 to 900,000 distinct CDR3 sequences, with 25% to 30% as singletons. This sample was also put to use in a study of T cells of mothers and their children.

The material sequenced was blood. The receptors come from a boy under 18 in good health.

The chain combines TRBV29-1 with TRBJ2-1; TRBD2 aligns across 9 bases. This CDR3 is built from 17 residues. Losses at the gene ends were 8 bases for V and 8 bases for J; bases not matched to a gene: 22. Looked up from germline, CDR1 is SQVTM and CDR2 is ANQGSEA. CDR3 sequence reads: CSLFGDGGGERVHEQFF. CDR3 DNA sequence: TGCAGCCTCTTCGGGGATGGCGGGGGGGAGCGGGTGCATGAGCAGTTCTTC.

This clonotype appeared a few times. The rearrangement uses TRBV27 and TRBJ2-7; 9 nucleotides agree with TRBD1. This CDR3 is 16 amino acids long. Germline CDR1 reads MNHEY; CDR2 reads SMNVEV (reference sequence). The V segment lost 3 bases and the J segment 0 bases; nucleotides outside the gene matches: 6. CDR3: CASSFLGTGYSYEQYF. CDR3 nucleotides: TGTGCCAGCAGTTTTTTAGGGACAGGGTACTCCTACGAGCAGTACTTC.

This clonotype was seen many times. The chain carries TRBV7-7 and TRBJ2-5; 11 nucleotides match TRBD2. This CDR3 spans 15 amino acids. With V trimmed by 5 bases and J by 4 bases, 6 bases remained unmatched. Germline CDR1 reads SSHAT; CDR2 reads FNYEAQ (reference sequence). CDR3 bases: TGTGCCAGCAGCCCCGGGCTAGCGGGGGGAGAGACCCAGTACTTC. It codes for CASSPGLAGGETQYF. Together with reference TRBV7-7 and TRBJ2-5, the CDR3 gives the full variable domain: GAGVSQSPRYKVTKRGQDVTLRCDPISSHATLYWYQQALGQGPEFLTYFNYEAQPDKSGLPSDRFSAERPEGSISTLTIQRTEQRDSAMYRCASSPGLAGGETQYFGPGTRLLVL.

This clonotype was observed many times. The J gene is TRBJ2-2, the V gene TRBV5-1; a possible D gene is TRBD1 (6 bases). CDR1 is SGHRS, CDR2 YFSETQ, per germline. The CDR3 covers 18 residues. Trimming removed 0 bases at V and 2 bases at J, with 17 bases between. CDR3 nucleotides: TGCGCCAGCAGCTTGGTAGGGGGTTCCGGGCCTAACACCGGGGAGCTGTTTTTT. It codes for CASSLVGGSGPNTGELFF.

A few counts support this clonotype. This rearrangement joins TRBV28 to TRBJ1-5; perhaps TRBD1 as D (5 bases). Germline CDR1 MDHEN, CDR2 SYDVKM. The CDR3 sequence is 12 residues long. DNA for the CDR3: TGTGCTGTCAGGGATAGCAATCAGCCCCAGCATTTT. Amino acids: CAVRDSNQPQHF.